Listed below are T cell receptor beta chains from one sample, sequenced in a study of regulatory T cells in long-lasting Graves disease. TCRdb itself ran the multiplex PCR reads through MiXCR, one entry per CDR3 protein. The sample consists of approximately 560,000 distinct CDR3 sequences, roughly 16% of them appearing once. These data were also reused for a study on T cells in Graves' hyperthyroidism and ophthalmopathy.

The sample was peripheral blood mononuclear cells (PBMCs), taken at new diagnosis, from a patient treated with antithyroid drugs. These receptors originate from a man younger than 35 with Graves disease. CDR3s include the opening cysteine and the closing phenylalanine or tryptophan. The order of the fields is V gene, D gene, J gene, clone size, CDR3 length, CDR3 protein, CDR3 DNA. D genes are given only for firm matches. A row's size may be missing; if present it is once, few, many or a size class.

V: TRBV27
D: -
J: TRBJ2-1
size: many
length: 17
CDR3: CASSPRRGKRLYNEQFF
DNA: TGTGCCAGCAGTCCCCGCCGGGGGAAGAGGTTGTACAATGAGCAGTTCTTC

V: TRBV28
D: -
J: TRBJ1-4
size: many
length: 15
CDR3: CASSQQGSTNEKLFF
DNA: TGTGCCAGCAGCCAACAGGGCTCAACTAATGAAAAACTGTTTTTT

V: TRBV29-1
D: -
J: TRBJ1-2
size: few
length: 12
CDR3: CSVDLSNYGYTF
DNA: TGCAGCGTTGATCTATCTAACTATGGCTACACCTTC

V: TRBV11-2
D: -
J: TRBJ2-1
size: many
length: 15
CDR3: CASSLQRDSYNEQFF
DNA: TGTGCCAGCAGCTTACAGCGAGACTCCTACAATGAGCAGTTCTTC

V: TRBV12-3/TRBV12-4
D: -
J: TRBJ1-2
size: many
length: 14
CDR3: CASSLGQPNYGYTF
DNA: TGTGCCAGCAGTTTAGGGCAGCCCAACTATGGCTACACCTTC

V: TRBV20-1
D: -
J: TRBJ1-2
size: -
length: 13
CDR3: CSAEARANYGYTF
DNA: TGCAGTGCTGAAGCCAGAGCTAACTATGGCTACACCTTC

V: TRBV7-3
D: -
J: TRBJ2-1
size: many
length: 16
CDR3: CASSLRAGDQNNEQFF
DNA: TGTGCCAGCAGCTTAAGAGCCGGGGACCAAAACAATGAGCAGTTCTTC

V: TRBV12-3/TRBV12-4
D: TRBD2
J: TRBJ2-1
size: few
length: 16
CDR3: CASRPSGGRSNNEQFF
DNA: TGTGCCAGCAGGCCCTCGGGCGGGAGATCGAACAATGAGCAGTTCTTC

V: TRBV6-1
D: TRBD1
J: TRBJ2-3
size: -
length: 16
CDR3: CASSAPPGQDSDTQYF
DNA: TGTGCCAGCAGTGCCCCACCGGGACAGGATTCAGATACGCAGTATTTT

V: TRBV20-1
D: TRBD2
J: TRBJ2-3
size: -
length: 14
CDR3: CSANLAGGTDTQYF
DNA: TGCAGTGCAAACCTAGCGGGAGGCACAGATACGCAGTATTTT

V: TRBV3-1
D: -
J: TRBJ2-1
size: few
length: 12
CDR3: CASSQVQNEQFF
DNA: TGTGCCAGCAGCCAAGTTCAAAATGAGCAGTTCTTC

V: TRBV5-1
D: TRBD2
J: TRBJ2-5
size: few
length: 16
CDR3: CASSLEASGPQETQYF
DNA: TGCGCCAGCAGCTTGGAGGCTAGCGGTCCGCAAGAGACCCAGTACTTC

V: TRBV27
D: -
J: TRBJ1-5
size: few
length: 13
CDR3: CASSFGMHQPQHF
DNA: TGTGCCAGCAGCTTCGGGATGCATCAGCCCCAGCATTTT

V: TRBV7-9
D: -
J: TRBJ2-1
size: -
length: 15
CDR3: CASSLAVSPPPEQFF
DNA: TGTGCCAGCAGCTTAGCGGTCTCTCCCCCACCTGAGCAGTTCTTC

V: TRBV12-3/TRBV12-4
D: TRBD1
J: TRBJ2-5
size: many
length: 16
CDR3: CASSLALGQGRETQYF
DNA: TGTGCCAGCAGTTTAGCGCTGGGACAGGGTCGAGAGACCCAGTACTTC

V: TRBV18
D: -
J: TRBJ1-2
size: -
length: 14
CDR3: CASSPPAGGNGYTF
DNA: TGTGCCAGCTCACCACCGGCCGGGGGCAATGGCTACACCTTC

V: TRBV4-1
D: TRBD1
J: TRBJ1-2
size: -
length: 17
CDR3: CASSQGVQGALNYGYTF
DNA: TGCGCCAGCAGCCAAGGCGTACAGGGGGCCCTGAACTATGGCTACACCTTC

V: TRBV12-3/TRBV12-4
D: -
J: TRBJ2-3
size: many
length: 14
CDR3: CASSLGPMADTQYF
DNA: TGTGCCAGCAGTTTAGGCCCAATGGCAGATACGCAGTATTTT

V: TRBV2
D: -
J: TRBJ2-5
size: many
length: 15
CDR3: CASTRIRAAQETQYF
DNA: TGTGCCAGCACTCGAATCCGGGCCGCTCAAGAGACCCAGTACTTC

V: TRBV6-2/TRBV6-3
D: -
J: TRBJ1-2
size: -
length: 13
CDR3: CASSDSFFGGYTF
DNA: TGTGCCAGCAGTGATTCTTTTTTTGGTGGCTACACCTTC

V: TRBV6-2/TRBV6-3
D: -
J: TRBJ2-7
size: many
length: 13
CDR3: CASSAGRLYEQYF
DNA: TGTGCCAGCAGTGCCGGACGCCTCTACGAGCAGTACTTC

V: TRBV12-3/TRBV12-4
D: -
J: TRBJ1-3
size: many
length: 14
CDR3: CASSLGVPGNTIYF
DNA: TGTGCCAGCAGTTTGGGGGTCCCTGGAAACACCATATATTTT

V: TRBV12-3/TRBV12-4
D: -
J: TRBJ1-3
size: -
length: 16
CDR3: CASSLNFDSSGNTIYF
DNA: TGTGCCAGCAGTTTAAACTTTGACAGCTCTGGAAACACCATATATTTT

V: TRBV11-2
D: TRBD2
J: TRBJ2-1
size: -
length: 16
CDR3: CASSQDEGGPWNEQFF
DNA: TGTGCCAGCAGCCAAGATGAGGGAGGGCCGTGGAATGAGCAGTTCTTC